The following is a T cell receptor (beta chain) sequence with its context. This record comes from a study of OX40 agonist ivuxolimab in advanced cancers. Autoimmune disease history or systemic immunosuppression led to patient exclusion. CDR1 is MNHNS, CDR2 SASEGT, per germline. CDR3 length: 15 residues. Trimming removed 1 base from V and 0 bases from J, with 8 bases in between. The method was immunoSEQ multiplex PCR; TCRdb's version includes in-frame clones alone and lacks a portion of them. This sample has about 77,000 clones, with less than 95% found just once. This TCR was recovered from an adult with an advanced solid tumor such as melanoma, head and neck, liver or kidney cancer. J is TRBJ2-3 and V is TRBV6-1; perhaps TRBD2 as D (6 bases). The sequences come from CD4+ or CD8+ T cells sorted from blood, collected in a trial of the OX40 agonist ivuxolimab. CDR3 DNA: TGTGCCAGCAGTGAAGTGGGGACTAGCACAGATACGCAGTATTTT. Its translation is CASSEVGTSTDTQYF.